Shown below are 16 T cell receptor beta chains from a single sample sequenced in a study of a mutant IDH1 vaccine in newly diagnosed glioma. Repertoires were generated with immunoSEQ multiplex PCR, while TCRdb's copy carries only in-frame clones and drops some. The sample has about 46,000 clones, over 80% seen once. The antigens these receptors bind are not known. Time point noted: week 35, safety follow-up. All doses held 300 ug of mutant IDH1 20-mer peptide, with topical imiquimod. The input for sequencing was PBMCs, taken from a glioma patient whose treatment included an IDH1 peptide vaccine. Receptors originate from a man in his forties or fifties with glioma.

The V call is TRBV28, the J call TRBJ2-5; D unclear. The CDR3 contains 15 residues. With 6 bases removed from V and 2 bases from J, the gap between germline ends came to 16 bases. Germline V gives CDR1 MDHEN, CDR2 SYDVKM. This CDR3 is CASSKPQESQETQYF. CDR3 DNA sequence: TGTGCCAGCAGCAAACCCCAGGAGTCACAAGAGACCCAGTACTTC. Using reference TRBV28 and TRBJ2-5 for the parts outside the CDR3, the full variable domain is DVKVTQSSRYLVKRTGEKVFLECVQDMDHENMFWYRQDPGLGLRLIYFSYDVKMKEKGDIPEGYSVSREKKERFSLILESASTNQTSMYLCASSKPQESQETQYFGPGTRLLVL.

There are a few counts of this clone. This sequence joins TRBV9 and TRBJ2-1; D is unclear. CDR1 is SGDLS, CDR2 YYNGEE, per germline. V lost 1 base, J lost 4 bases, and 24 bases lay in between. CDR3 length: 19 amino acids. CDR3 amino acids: CASSVLIVPGFLGYNEQFF. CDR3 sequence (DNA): TGTGCCAGCAGCGTATTAATAGTCCCCGGATTTCTGGGATACAATGAGCAGTTCTTC. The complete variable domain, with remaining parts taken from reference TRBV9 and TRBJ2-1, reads DSGVTQTPKHLITATGQRVTLRCSPRSGDLSVYWYQQSLDQGLQFLIQYYNGEERAKGNILERFSAQQFPDLHSELNLSSLELGDSALYFCASSVLIVPGFLGYNEQFFGPGTRLTVL.

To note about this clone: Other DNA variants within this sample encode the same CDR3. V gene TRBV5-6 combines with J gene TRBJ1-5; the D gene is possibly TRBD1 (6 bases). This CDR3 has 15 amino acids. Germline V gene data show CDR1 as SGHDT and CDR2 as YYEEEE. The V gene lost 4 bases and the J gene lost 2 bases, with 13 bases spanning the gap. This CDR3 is CASSLGGFGNQPQHF. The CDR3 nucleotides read TGTGCCAGCAGCCTCGGGGGCTTTGGCAATCAGCCCCAGCATTTT.

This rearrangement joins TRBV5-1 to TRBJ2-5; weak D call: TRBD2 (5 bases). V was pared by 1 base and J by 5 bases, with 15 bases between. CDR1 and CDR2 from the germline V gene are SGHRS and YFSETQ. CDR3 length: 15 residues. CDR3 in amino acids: CASSLFGERRETQYF. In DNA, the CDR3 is TGCGCCAGCAGCTTGTTTGGGGAAAGGAGGGAGACCCAGTACTTC.

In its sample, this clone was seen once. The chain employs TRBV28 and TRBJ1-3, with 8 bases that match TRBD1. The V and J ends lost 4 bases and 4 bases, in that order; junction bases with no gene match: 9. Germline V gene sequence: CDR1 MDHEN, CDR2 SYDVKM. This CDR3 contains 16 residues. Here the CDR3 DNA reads TGTGCCAGCAGTTCGACCGGGACAGGCACGGGAAACACCATATATTTT. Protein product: CASSSTGTGTGNTIYF.

In DNA, the CDR3 is TGTGCCAGCAGCCTGACTAGCGGCGGAGGTTCCGAGCAGTACTTC. Translated, it gives CASSLTSGGGSEQYF. V gene TRBV7-2 combines with J gene TRBJ2-7; 9 bases align to TRBD2. CDR1 is SGHTA and CDR2 is FQGNSA in the germline V gene. The CDR3 totals 15 residues. V gave up 5 bases and J gave up 6 bases; unmatched junction bases: 11.

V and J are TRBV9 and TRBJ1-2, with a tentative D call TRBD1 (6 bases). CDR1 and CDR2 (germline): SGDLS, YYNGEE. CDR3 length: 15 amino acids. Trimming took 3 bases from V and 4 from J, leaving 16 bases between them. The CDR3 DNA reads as TGTGCCAGCAGCGCCCAAACAGGGACGGGCTATGGCTACACCTTC. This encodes CASSAQTGTGYGYTF.

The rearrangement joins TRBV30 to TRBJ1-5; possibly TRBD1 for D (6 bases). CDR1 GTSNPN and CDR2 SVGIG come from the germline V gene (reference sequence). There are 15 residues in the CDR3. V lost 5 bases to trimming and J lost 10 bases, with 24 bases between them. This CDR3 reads CAWSYRDTTRRPQHF. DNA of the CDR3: TGTGCCTGGTCCTACCGGGACACCACACGGCGCCCCCAGCATTTT.

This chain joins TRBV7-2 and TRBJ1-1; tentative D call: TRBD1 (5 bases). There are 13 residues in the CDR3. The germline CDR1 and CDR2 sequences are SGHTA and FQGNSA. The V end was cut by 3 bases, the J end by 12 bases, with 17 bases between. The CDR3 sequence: CASSLGGGAESFF. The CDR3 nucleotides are TGTGCCAGCAGCTTGGGCGGAGGGGCGGAATCTTTCTTT.

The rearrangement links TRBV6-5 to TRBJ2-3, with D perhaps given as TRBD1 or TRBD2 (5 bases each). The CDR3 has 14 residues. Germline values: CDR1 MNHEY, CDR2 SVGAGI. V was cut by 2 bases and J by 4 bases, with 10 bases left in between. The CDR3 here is CASSYGRGADTQYF. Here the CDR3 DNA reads TGTGCCAGCAGTTACGGCCGGGGCGCAGATACGCAGTATTTT.

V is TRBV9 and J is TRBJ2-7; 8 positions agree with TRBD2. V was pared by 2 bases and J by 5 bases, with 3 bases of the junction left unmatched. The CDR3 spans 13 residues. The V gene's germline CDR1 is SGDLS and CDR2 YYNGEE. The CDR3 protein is CASSVREGDEQYF. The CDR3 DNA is TGTGCCAGCAGCGTCCGGGAGGGGGACGAGCAGTACTTC. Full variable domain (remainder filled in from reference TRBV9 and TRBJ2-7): DSGVTQTPKHLITATGQRVTLRCSPRSGDLSVYWYQQSLDQGLQFLIQYYNGEERAKGNILERFSAQQFPDLHSELNLSSLELGDSALYFCASSVREGDEQYFGPGTRLTVT.

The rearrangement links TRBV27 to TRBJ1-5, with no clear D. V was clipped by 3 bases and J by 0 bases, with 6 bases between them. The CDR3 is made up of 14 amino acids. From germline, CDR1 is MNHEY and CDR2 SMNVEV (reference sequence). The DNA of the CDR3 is TGTGCCAGCAGTTTTGTTGATAGCAATCAGCCCCAGCATTTT. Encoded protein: CASSFVDSNQPQHF.

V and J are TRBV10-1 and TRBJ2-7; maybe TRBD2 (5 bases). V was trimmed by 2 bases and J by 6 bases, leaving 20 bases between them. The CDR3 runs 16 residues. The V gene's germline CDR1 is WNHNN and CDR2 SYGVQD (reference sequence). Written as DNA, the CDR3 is TGCGCCAGCAGTGAGGTCGGGGTCAACCCGTTCGGCGAGCAGTACTTC. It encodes CASSEVGVNPFGEQYF.

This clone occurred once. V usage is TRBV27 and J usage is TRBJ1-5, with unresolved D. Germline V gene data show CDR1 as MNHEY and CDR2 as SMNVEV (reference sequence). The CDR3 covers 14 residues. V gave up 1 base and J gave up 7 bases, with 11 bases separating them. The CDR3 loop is CASSLYLDFQPQHF. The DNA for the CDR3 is TGTGCCAGCAGTTTATATCTGGATTTCCAGCCCCAGCATTTT.

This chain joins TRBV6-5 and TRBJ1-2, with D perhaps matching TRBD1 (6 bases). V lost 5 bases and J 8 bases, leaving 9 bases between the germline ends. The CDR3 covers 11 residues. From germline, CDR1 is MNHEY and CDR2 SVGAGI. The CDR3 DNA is TGTGCCAGCAGTGCCAGGGGAGGCTACACCTTC. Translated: CASSARGGYTF.

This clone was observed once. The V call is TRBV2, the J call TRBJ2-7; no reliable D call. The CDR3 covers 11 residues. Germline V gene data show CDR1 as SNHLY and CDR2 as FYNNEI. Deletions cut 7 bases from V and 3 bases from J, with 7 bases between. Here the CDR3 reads CASTGYYEQYF. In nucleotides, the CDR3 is TGTGCCAGCACTGGGTACTACGAGCAGTACTTC.